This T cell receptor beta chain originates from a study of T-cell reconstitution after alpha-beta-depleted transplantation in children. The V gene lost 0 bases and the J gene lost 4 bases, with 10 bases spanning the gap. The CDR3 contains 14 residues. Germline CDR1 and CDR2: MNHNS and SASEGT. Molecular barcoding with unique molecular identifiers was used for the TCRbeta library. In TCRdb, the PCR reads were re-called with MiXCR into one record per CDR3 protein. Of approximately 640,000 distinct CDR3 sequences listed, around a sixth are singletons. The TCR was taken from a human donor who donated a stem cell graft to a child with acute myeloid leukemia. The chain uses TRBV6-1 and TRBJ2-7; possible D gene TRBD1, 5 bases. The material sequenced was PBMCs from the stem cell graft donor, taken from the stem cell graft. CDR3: CASSEALRGYEQYV. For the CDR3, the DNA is TGTGCCAGCAGTGAAGCGCTTAGGGGTTACGAGCAGTACGTC.